This paragraph covers one T cell receptor beta chain sequence. Antigen unknown. The assay was immunoSEQ multiplex PCR, and TCRdb's table has in-frame clones only and misses some. The sample holds about 25,000 clones, around 85% seen once. The data belong to a study of T cells in narcolepsy. Study-level points and caveats: No autoreactive T cell clone sequences appeared in some memory CD4+ repertoires.

The CDR3 consists of 14 residues. V shed 6 bases and J shed 7 bases, with 18 bases lying between them. Germline CDR1 and CDR2: MNHEY and SVGAGI. The sequenced material came from CD45RA- memory CD4+ T cells from PBMCs. The chain is built from TRBV6-5 and TRBJ1-2; the D gene is possibly TRBD1 (6 bases). The sequence was obtained from a human donor with narcolepsy. The CDR3 is CASSDPAGARGYTF. The CDR3 nucleotides are TGTGCCAGCAGCGACCCCGCAGGGGCCCGTGGCTACACCTTC.